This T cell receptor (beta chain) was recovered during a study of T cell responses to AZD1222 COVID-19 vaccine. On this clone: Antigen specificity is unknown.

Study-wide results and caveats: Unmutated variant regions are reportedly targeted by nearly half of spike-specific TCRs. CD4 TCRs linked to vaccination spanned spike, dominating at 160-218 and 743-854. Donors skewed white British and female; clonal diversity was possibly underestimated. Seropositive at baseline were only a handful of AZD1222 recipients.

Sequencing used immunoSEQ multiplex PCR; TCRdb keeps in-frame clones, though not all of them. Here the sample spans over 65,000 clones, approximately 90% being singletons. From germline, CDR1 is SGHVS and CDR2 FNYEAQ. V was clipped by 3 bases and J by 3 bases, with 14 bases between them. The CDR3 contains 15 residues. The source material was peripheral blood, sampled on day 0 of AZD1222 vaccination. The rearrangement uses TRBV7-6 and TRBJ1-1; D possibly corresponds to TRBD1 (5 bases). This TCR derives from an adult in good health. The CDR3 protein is CASSFWRGGDTEAFF. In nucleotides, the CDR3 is TGTGCCAGCAGCTTTTGGCGGGGAGGGGACACTGAAGCTTTCTTT.